This entry describes one TCR delta chain. Its specificity is not known. TCRdb ran CATT on the PCR reads. The table lists roughly 6,700 delta-chain clones, about two fifths of them singletons. V lost 0 bases and J lost 0; bases outside the gene matches: 36. The germline CDR1 and CDR2 sequences are TSWWSYY and QGS. This CDR3 is 27 amino acids long. The entry originates in a study of human gamma delta and Vdelta1 T cells. Study findings and constraints: Reportedly, Delta One T cells were polyclonal and broadly targeted acute myeloid leukemia.

Input material: Vdelta1 gamma-delta T cells from blood grown in culture (DOT cells). The chain is built from TRDV1 and TRDJ1; 8 nucleotides align to TRDD3. The clonotype originates from a human donor in good health. DNA for the CDR3: TGTGCTCTTGGGGAACTTTTGTCTTCACCCGTCCTATTCCGATCAACCTGGGGGAATGAGTACACCGATAAACTCATCTTT. It encodes CALGELLSSPVLFRSTWGNEYTDKLIF.